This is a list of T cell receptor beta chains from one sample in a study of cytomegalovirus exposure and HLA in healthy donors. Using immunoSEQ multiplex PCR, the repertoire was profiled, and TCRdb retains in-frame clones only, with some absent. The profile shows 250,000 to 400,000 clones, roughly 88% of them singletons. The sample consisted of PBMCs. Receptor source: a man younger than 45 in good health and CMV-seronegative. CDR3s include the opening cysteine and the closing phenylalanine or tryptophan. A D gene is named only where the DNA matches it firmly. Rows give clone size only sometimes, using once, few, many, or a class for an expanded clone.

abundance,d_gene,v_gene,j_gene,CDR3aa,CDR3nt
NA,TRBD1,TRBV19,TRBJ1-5,CASSTGQGWQPQHF,TGTGCCAGTAGTACCGGACAGGGCTGGCAGCCCCAGCATTTT
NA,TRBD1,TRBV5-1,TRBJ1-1,CASSLQVQGEGTEAFF,TGCGCCAGCAGCTTGCAGGTCCAGGGGGAAGGAACTGAAGCTTTCTTT
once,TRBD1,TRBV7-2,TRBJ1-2,CASSSGTGFVVDYGYTF,TGTGCCAGCAGCTCAGGGACAGGGTTTGTTGTAGACTATGGCTACACCTTC
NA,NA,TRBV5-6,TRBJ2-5,CASSWTGGRQETQYF,TGTGCCAGCAGCTGGACGGGGGGCCGGCAGGAGACCCAGTACTTC
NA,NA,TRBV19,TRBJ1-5,CASSPGGGRVQPQHF,TGTGCCAGTTCTCCCGGCGGGGGGAGGGTTCAGCCCCAGCATTTT
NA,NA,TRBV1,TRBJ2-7,CTSSQDSLRGSYEQYF,TGCACCAGCAGCCAAGACTCGCTCCGGGGATCCTACGAGCAGTACTTC
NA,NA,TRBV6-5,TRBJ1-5,CASRPTVSGQPQHF,TGTGCCAGCAGACCGACAGTATCAGGTCAGCCCCAGCATTTT
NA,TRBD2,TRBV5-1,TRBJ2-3,CASSLGPSGTTDTQYF,TGCGCCAGCAGCTTGGGTCCTAGCGGGACTACAGATACGCAGTATTTT
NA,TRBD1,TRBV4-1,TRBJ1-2,CASSQETGTGDFYGYTF,TGCGCCAGCAGCCAAGAGACCGGGACAGGGGACTTTTATGGCTACACCTTC
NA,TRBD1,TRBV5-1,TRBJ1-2,CASSNGQGAYTTYGYTF,TGCGCCAGCAGCAACGGACAGGGGGCGTACACAACCTATGGCTACACCTTC
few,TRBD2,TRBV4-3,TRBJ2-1,CASSSLAGGYNEQFF,TGCGCCAGCAGCTCGCTAGCGGGGGGTTACAATGAGCAGTTCTTC
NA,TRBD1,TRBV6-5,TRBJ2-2,CASSYSPGQGTGELFF,TGTGCCAGCAGTTACTCTCCGGGACAGGGCACCGGGGAGCTGTTTTTT
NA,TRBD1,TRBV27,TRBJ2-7,CASSSGTVSYEQYF,TGTGCCAGCAGTTCCGGGACAGTCTCCTACGAGCAGTACTTC
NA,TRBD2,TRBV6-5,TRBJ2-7,CATRGSGSGGWEQYF,TGTGCCACCCGGGGGTCGGGTAGCGGGGGATGGGAGCAGTACTTC
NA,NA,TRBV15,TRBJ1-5,CATSRDPGLTVGSNQPQHF,TGTGCCACCAGCAGAGATCCAGGACTCACGGTCGGCAGCAATCAGCCCCAGCATTTT
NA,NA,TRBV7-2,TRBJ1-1,CASSLVGPPTEAFF,TGTGCCAGCAGCTTAGTTGGGCCCCCCACTGAAGCTTTCTTT
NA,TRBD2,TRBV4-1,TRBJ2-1,CASRKTSGSHYNEQFF,TGCGCCAGCAGAAAGACTAGCGGGAGCCACTACAATGAGCAGTTCTTC
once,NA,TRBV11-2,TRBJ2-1,CASSLAGRVGQFF,TGTGCCAGCAGCTTAGCAGGCAGGGTGGGGCAGTTCTTC
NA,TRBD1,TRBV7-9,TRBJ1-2,CASSLVLSQGVNGYTF,TGTGCCAGCAGCTTAGTACTGTCACAGGGGGTTAATGGCTACACCTTC
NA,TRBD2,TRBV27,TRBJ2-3,CASSLYPGTSRADTQYF,TGTGCCAGCAGTTTATACCCCGGGACTAGCAGGGCAGATACGCAGTATTTT
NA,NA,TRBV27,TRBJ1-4,CASSNQGLGNEKLFF,TGTGCCAGCAGTAACCAGGGTCTGGGTAATGAAAAACTGTTTTTT
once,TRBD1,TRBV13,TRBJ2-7,CASSYRDRIYEQYF,TGTGCCAGCAGCTACCGGGACAGGATCTACGAGCAGTACTTC
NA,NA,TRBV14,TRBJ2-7,CASSPRSYEQYF,TGTGCCAGCAGCCCCAGGTCCTACGAGCAGTACTTC
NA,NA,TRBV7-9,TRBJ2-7,CASSSLTGSYEQYF,TGTGCCAGCAGCTCCTTGACAGGCTCCTACGAGCAGTACTTC
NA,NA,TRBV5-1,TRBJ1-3,CASTSPGSGNTIYF,TGCGCCAGCACATCCCCGGGGTCGGGAAACACCATATATTTT
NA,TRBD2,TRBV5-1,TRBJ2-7,CASSLVAGGLMSYEQYF,TGCGCCAGCAGCTTGGTAGCGGGGGGACTAATGTCCTACGAGCAGTACTTC
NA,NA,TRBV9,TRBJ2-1,CASSVGSVSYNEQFF,TGTGCCAGCAGCGTAGGGTCGGTTTCCTACAATGAGCAGTTCTTC
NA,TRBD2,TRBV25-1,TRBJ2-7,CASTGGSSYEQYF,TGTGCCAGCACGGGGGGAAGCTCCTACGAGCAGTACTTC
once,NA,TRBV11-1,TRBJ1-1,CASSLAGDGDTEAFF,TGTGCCAGCAGCTTAGCGGGAGATGGCGACACTGAAGCTTTCTTT
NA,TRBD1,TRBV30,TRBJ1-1,CAWSKPGQGYTEAFF,TGTGCCTGGTCCAAACCCGGACAGGGGTACACTGAAGCTTTCTTT
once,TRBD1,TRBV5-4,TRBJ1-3,CASSSRDSSFGNTIYF,TGTGCCAGCAGCTCCCGGGACAGCTCGTTTGGAAACACCATATATTTT
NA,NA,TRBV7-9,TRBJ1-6,CASSLETSPLHF,TGTGCCAGCAGCCTGGAGACTTCACCCCTCCACTTT
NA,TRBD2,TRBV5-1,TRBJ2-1,CASTSGGTNEQFF,TGCGCCAGCACTAGCGGGGGGACTAATGAGCAGTTCTTC
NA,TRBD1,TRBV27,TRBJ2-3,CASSPRQGSTDTQYF,TGTGCCAGCAGTCCACGACAGGGAAGCACAGATACGCAGTATTTT
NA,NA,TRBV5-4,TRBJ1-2,CASSSGVWPLYGYTF,TGTGCCAGCAGCTCTGGTGTTTGGCCCCTCTATGGCTACACCTTC
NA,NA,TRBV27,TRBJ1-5,CASSFRQSNQPQHF,TGTGCCAGCAGTTTTCGACAGAGCAATCAGCCCCAGCATTTT
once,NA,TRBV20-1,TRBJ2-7,CSARVTYEQYF,TGCAGTGCTAGAGTTACTTACGAGCAGTACTTC
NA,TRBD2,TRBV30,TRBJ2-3,CAWSGGTSTDTQYF,TGTGCCTGGAGTGGAGGGACTAGTACAGATACGCAGTATTTT
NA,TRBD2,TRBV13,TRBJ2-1,CASSAHGGVNNEQFF,TGTGCCAGCAGCGCCCACGGGGGGGTCAACAATGAGCAGTTCTTC
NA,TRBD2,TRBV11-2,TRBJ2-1,CASSAEQTSGGNKQFF,TGTGCCAGCAGCGCCGAACAGACTAGCGGGGGTAATAAGCAGTTCTTC
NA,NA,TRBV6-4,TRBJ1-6,CASSDSGRGISPLHF,TGTGCCAGCAGTGACTCTGGTAGAGGAATTTCACCCCTCCACTTT
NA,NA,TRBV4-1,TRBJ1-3,CASSQETGNTIYF,TGCGCCAGCAGCCAAGAAACAGGGAACACCATATATTTT
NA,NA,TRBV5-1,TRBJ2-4,CASSFGGQAKNIQYF,TGCGCCAGCAGCTTCGGGGGACAGGCCAAAAACATTCAGTACTTC
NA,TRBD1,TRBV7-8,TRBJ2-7,CASSRPTGGSEQYF,TGTGCCAGCAGCCGGCCTACAGGGGGTAGCGAGCAGTACTTC
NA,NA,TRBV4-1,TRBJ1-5,CASSQVFTVGSNQPQHF,TGCGCCAGCAGCCAAGTGTTTACGGTGGGCAGCAATCAGCCCCAGCATTTT
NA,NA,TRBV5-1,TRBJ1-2,CASSSGRAGHYGYTF,TGCGCCAGCAGCTCCGGGAGGGCAGGGCACTATGGCTACACCTTC
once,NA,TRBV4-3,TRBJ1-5,CASSHTIGPGVSNQPQHF,TGCGCCAGCAGCCACACCATCGGCCCGGGGGTGAGCAATCAGCCCCAGCATTTT
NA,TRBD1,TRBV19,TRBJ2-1,CASSEPGQGNGEQFF,TGTGCCAGTAGTGAACCGGGACAGGGGAACGGTGAGCAGTTCTTC
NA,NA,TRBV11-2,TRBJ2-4,CASTDWTGDIQYF,TGTGCCAGCACCGACTGGACGGGGGACATTCAGTACTTC
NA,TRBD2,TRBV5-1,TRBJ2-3,CASSLSETSGGADTQYF,TGCGCCAGCAGCCTTTCTGAGACTAGCGGGGGTGCAGATACGCAGTATTTT
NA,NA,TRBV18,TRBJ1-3,CASSPPSGNTIYF,TGTGCCAGCTCACCACCGTCAGGAAACACCATATATTTT
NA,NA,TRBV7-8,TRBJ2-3,CASSLMGGTADTQYF,TGTGCCAGCAGCTTAATGGGGGGAACAGCAGATACGCAGTATTTT
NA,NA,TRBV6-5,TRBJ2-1,CASSYLSSPEQFF,TGTGCCAGCAGTTACTTATCGAGTCCTGAGCAGTTCTTC